A single sample is the source of the 28 T cell receptor beta chains below, sequenced in a study of cytomegalovirus exposure and HLA in healthy donors. The PCR made use of 60 Vbeta and 13 Jbeta primers. This table comes from immunoSEQ multiplex PCR, and its TCRdb copy is limited to in-frame clones, with some not included. The sample includes about 170,000 clones, about 80% of them seen just once. The sample was PBMCs. All receptors derive from a female donor in good health and CMV-seronegative.

The rearrangement uses TRBV10-3 and TRBJ2-7; 7 bases align to TRBD2. The trim removed 2 bases at V and 0 bases at J, leaving 10 bases unmatched. CDR3 length equals 17 residues. CDR1 and CDR2 from the germline V gene are ENHRY and SYGVKD. The CDR3: CAISETQLARSSYEQYF. CDR3 DNA sequence: TGTGCCATCAGTGAGACACAACTAGCGCGTAGCTCCTACGAGCAGTACTTC.

This clone was seen once. The rearrangement links TRBV2 to TRBJ2-5, with 8 bases fitting TRBD2. In germline, CDR1 is SNHLY, CDR2 FYNNEI. The V gene end was trimmed by 7 bases and the J gene end by 1 base; junction bases not matched to a gene: 8. The CDR3 length is 15 residues. The CDR3 here is CASKRGGETQETQYF. Written as DNA, the CDR3 is TGTGCCAGCAAACGGGGGGGGGAAACCCAAGAGACCCAGTACTTC.

The chain joins TRBV11-2 to TRBJ2-1; the match to TRBD2 covers 10 bases. CDR3 size: 16 residues. The J segment lost 4 bases and the V segment lost 1 base, leaving 4 bases of the junction unmatched. CDR1 SGHAT and CDR2 FQNNGV come from the germline V gene. The CDR3 nucleotides are TGTGCCAGCAGCTTAGTTGGACTAGCGGAGTACAATGAGCAGTTCTTC. This sequence encodes CASSLVGLAEYNEQFF. Full variable domain (remainder filled in from reference TRBV11-2 and TRBJ2-1): EAGVAQSPRYKIIEKRQSVAFWCNPISGHATLYWYQQILGQGPKLLIQFQNNGVVDDSQLPKDRFSAERLKGVDSTLKIQPAKLEDSAVYLCASSLVGLAEYNEQFFGPGTRLTVL.

V is TRBV29-1 and J is TRBJ2-7; TRBD2 aligns across 9 bases. The CDR3 spans 12 residues. The germline V gene encodes CDR1 SQVTM and CDR2 ANQGSEA. V lost 7 bases and J lost 5; bases outside the gene matches: 6. The CDR3 DNA sequence: TGCAGCGCCCGCGGGAGGGCCGACGAGCAGTACTTC. Translation gives CSARGRADEQYF.

This sequence joins TRBV25-1 and TRBJ2-5, with 11 bases aligning to TRBD1. CDR3 size: 15 residues. The germline V gene has CDR1 MGHDK and CDR2 SYGVNS. V lost 6 bases and J lost 2; bases outside the gene matches: 5. The CDR3 DNA reads as TGTGCCAGCAGCCCGGGACAGGGGGGGCAAGAGACCCAGTACTTC. Its translation is CASSPGQGGQETQYF.

CDR3 in amino acids: CATSSRTAEAFF. The CDR3 DNA reads TGTGCCACCAGCAGCAGGACAGCCGAAGCTTTCTTT. The rearrangement links TRBV15 to TRBJ1-1; possibly TRBD1 for D (6 bases). The V gene lost 3 bases and the J gene lost 8 bases, with 10 bases spanning the gap. Per germline, CDR1 LNHNV and CDR2 YYDKDF (reference sequence). This CDR3 has 12 residues. Full variable domain (rest looked up from reference TRBV15 and TRBJ1-1): DAMVIQNPRYQVTQFGKPVTLSCSQTLNHNVMYWYQQKSSQAPKLLFHYYDKDFNNEADTPDNFQSRRPNTSFCFLDIRSPGLGDTAMYLCATSSRTAEAFFGQGTRLTVV.

The chain employs TRBV6-6 and TRBJ2-7, with D possibly matching TRBD1 (6 bases). The CDR3 extends over 16 amino acids. Germline loops: CDR1 MNHNY, CDR2 SVGAGI (reference sequence). With 1 base removed from V and 1 base from J, the gap between germline ends came to 14 bases. The CDR3 region has the DNA TGTGCCAGCAGTTACTGGCAGGGGCGCAAGTCCTACGAGCAGTACTTC. This encodes CASSYWQGRKSYEQYF.

The chain joins TRBV30 to TRBJ2-1; TRBD2 might be the D (6 bases). In germline, CDR1 is GTSNPN, CDR2 SVGIG (reference sequence). V was pared by 4 bases and J by 2 bases, with 12 bases between. This CDR3 region has 14 residues. The CDR3 nucleotides are TGTGCCTGGAACCAGCGGGCCCCCTACAATGAGCAGTTCTTC. The encoded protein is CAWNQRAPYNEQFF.

The rearrangement uses TRBV5-1 and TRBJ2-1, with 7 bases fitting TRBD2. The CDR3 has 15 residues. V trimming: 5 bases; J trimming: 1 base; junction bases outside the gene matches: 6. CDR1 and CDR2 (germline): SGHRS, YFSETQ. The CDR3 bases are TGCGCCAGCAGTCCCGCTAGCGGTTCCTACAATGAGCAGTTCTTC. Protein: CASSPASGSYNEQFF.

This clone was picked up a small number of times. This chain uses TRBV18 with TRBJ1-1, with D possibly matching TRBD1 (6 bases). The V end was cut by 2 bases, the J end by 5 bases, with 12 bases between. Germline V gene sequence: CDR1 KGHSH, CDR2 LQKENI. The CDR3 runs to 14 residues. The CDR3: CASSPRGTETEAFF. CDR3 DNA sequence: TGTGCCAGCTCACCAAGGGGGACGGAGACTGAAGCTTTCTTT.

CDR3 region: CASSLTGSSGNTIYF. CDR3 DNA: TGTGCCAGCAGCTTGACGGGTAGTTCTGGAAACACCATATATTTT. The V call is TRBV5-6, the J call TRBJ1-3, with D unresolved. V was shortened by 1 base and J by 1 base, with 9 bases between the two germline ends. The CDR3 is made up of 15 amino acids. The germline CDR1 and CDR2 sequences are SGHDT and YYEEEE.

The chain has TRBV6-6 and TRBJ1-5, with a tentative D call TRBD1 (5 bases). V gave up 2 bases and J gave up 6 bases, with 11 bases separating them. The CDR3 loop spans 14 amino acids. CDR1 and CDR2 from the germline V gene are MNHNY and SVGAGI (reference sequence). Here the CDR3 reads CASSYQTVSQPQHF. The CDR3 DNA is TGTGCCAGCAGTTACCAGACAGTGAGTCAGCCCCAGCATTTT.

This clone was observed a few times. The chain uses TRBV7-2 and TRBJ2-1; 8 bases line up with TRBD2. Germline V gene lookup returns CDR1 SGHTA and CDR2 FQGNSA. The CDR3 is made up of 13 amino acids. Trimming removed 3 bases from V and 7 bases from J; junction bases left unmatched: 2. This CDR3 is CASSFSGTNEQFF. In DNA form, the CDR3 reads TGTGCCAGCAGCTTTAGCGGGACAAATGAGCAGTTCTTC.

The chain recombines TRBV18 with TRBJ2-3, with a possible D match to TRBD2 (5 bases). CDR1 is KGHSH, CDR2 LQKENI, per germline. The V end lost 3 bases, the J end lost 0 bases, and 19 bases lay between the germline ends. This CDR3 is built from 18 residues. The CDR3 DNA reads as TGTGCCAGCTCACCCCCGGTAAGGGCGGGCACTAGCACAGATACGCAGTATTTT. Its protein is CASSPPVRAGTSTDTQYF.

This chain joins TRBV27 and TRBJ2-7; 13 bases are shared with TRBD2. The V gene's germline CDR1 is MNHEY and CDR2 SMNVEV (reference sequence). V lost 2 bases, J lost 2 bases, and 6 bases stayed unmatched. CDR3 size: 17 residues. The CDR3 DNA sequence: TGTGCCAGCAGTTTACGACTAGCGGGGGGACTTGCCTACGAGCAGTACTTC. Translating it yields CASSLRLAGGLAYEQYF.

This rearrangement joins TRBV7-6 to TRBJ1-2; weak D call: TRBD1 (6 bases). CDR3 length: 14 amino acids. The germline V gene has CDR1 SGHVS and CDR2 FNYEAQ. V was shortened by 3 bases and J by 8 bases, with 16 bases between the two germline ends. The CDR3 protein is CASSLTDRTGGYTF. The CDR3, as DNA: TGTGCCAGCAGCTTGACTGACAGGACCGGGGGCTACACCTTC.

A few counts support this clone. The chain is built from TRBV11-1 and TRBJ2-5; no definite D call. The J call could be wrong; TRBJ2-7 is a better fit for the DNA end. The germline V gene has CDR1 SGHAT and CDR2 FQDESV (reference sequence). This CDR3 has 15 amino acids. CDR3 sequence reads: CASSLALAVGYEQYF. The CDR3 DNA reads as TGTGCCAGCAGCTTAGCTCTCGCGGTAGGCTACGAGCAGTACTTC.

The chain recombines TRBV5-1 with TRBJ1-1; no reliable D call. V was cut by 0 bases and J by 3 bases, with 9 bases left in between. The length of the CDR3 is 14 residues. Germline V lookup: CDR1 SGHRS, CDR2 YFSETQ. The CDR3 region has the DNA TGCGCCAGCAGCTTGGAACGGAGCTACACTGAAGCTTTCTTT. Residues: CASSLERSYTEAFF.

This clone was counted a single time. V is TRBV6-5 and J is TRBJ1-1, with 9 bases matching TRBD1. Germline V lookup: CDR1 MNHEY, CDR2 SVGAGI. The V gene end was trimmed by 5 bases and the J gene end by 6 bases; junction bases not matched to a gene: 4. CDR3 size: 13 residues. The CDR3 reads CASSPGQGAEAFF. In DNA, the CDR3 is TGTGCCAGCAGTCCGGGACAGGGCGCTGAAGCTTTCTTT.

V and J are TRBV5-4 and TRBJ2-5; weak D call: TRBD2 (5 bases). Germline CDR1 and CDR2: SGHNT and YYREEE (reference sequence). The CDR3 runs 14 residues. Trimming took off 3 bases at V and 7 bases at J, with 16 bases between the two ends. CDR3 amino acids: CASSSRTEVGTQYF. The CDR3 coding sequence is TGTGCCAGCAGCTCGAGGACTGAAGTGGGGACCCAGTACTTC.

This clone was seen a few times. V usage is TRBV6-1 and J usage is TRBJ2-5; TRBD1 is a possible D gene (6 bases). The last part of the DNA fits TRBJ2-7 better; the J call may be wrong. This CDR3 has 17 amino acids. Germline V gene sequence: CDR1 MNHNS, CDR2 SASEGT. The CDR3 loop is CASSGRPGETTSYEQYF. CDR3 DNA: TGTGCCAGCAGTGGCCGCCCAGGGGAAACCACTTCCTACGAGCAGTACTTC.

The chain couples TRBV19 to TRBJ2-5, with 10 positions matching TRBD2. The J segment lost 4 bases and the V segment lost 9 bases, leaving 8 bases of the junction unmatched. Germline-derived CDR1 and CDR2 are LNHDA and SQIVND (reference sequence). The CDR3 consists of 14 residues. In nucleotides, the CDR3 is TGTGCCAGCGCGCTAGCGGGAGTCCCAGAGACCCAGTACTTC. This translates into CASALAGVPETQYF.

The rearrangement uses TRBV7-3 and TRBJ2-5, with D maybe TRBD2 (5 bases). Between the trimmed V and J ends, which lost 5 bases and 7 bases, there was a span of 14 bases. This CDR3 spans 13 amino acids. Germline CDR1 is SGHTA and CDR2 is FQGTGA. The CDR3 coding sequence is TGTGCCAGCAGCACCGAGATAGAGGGGACCCAGTACTTC. Amino acids: CASSTEIEGTQYF.

This clone was recorded only once. V gene TRBV7-9 combines with J gene TRBJ1-1; D is undetermined. The CDR3 is 13 amino acids. The V end lost 5 bases, the J end lost 3 bases, and 10 bases lay between the germline ends. The germline V gene has CDR1 SEHNR and CDR2 FQNEAQ (reference sequence). The CDR3 region is CASSPNRDTEAFF. In DNA, the CDR3 is TGTGCCAGCAGCCCTAACCGGGACACTGAAGCTTTCTTT.

The chain employs TRBV19 and TRBJ1-5, with D perhaps matching TRBD1 (5 bases). Per germline, CDR1 LNHDA and CDR2 SQIVND (reference sequence). Deletions cut 3 bases from V and 3 bases from J, with 9 bases between. The CDR3 has 14 residues. CDR3 DNA sequence: TGTGCCAGTAGTATCCTACAGGACAATCAGCCCCAGCATTTT. Its protein is CASSILQDNQPQHF.

This clone was observed a handful of times. The chain has TRBV10-1 and TRBJ2-7; 9 nucleotides match TRBD1. CDR3 length equals 14 residues. Germline V gene lookup returns CDR1 WNHNN and CDR2 SYGVQD (reference sequence). The junction had 5 bases not matched to a gene; V was cut back by 6 bases and J by 2 bases. CDR3 sequence reads: CASSDGQGTYEQYF. DNA of the CDR3: TGCGCCAGCAGCGACGGACAGGGGACCTACGAGCAGTACTTC.

V is TRBV5-1 and J is TRBJ1-1, with 8 bases identical to TRBD1. This CDR3 contains 13 residues. J lost 4 bases, V lost 6 bases, and 5 bases had no gene match. The germline V gene encodes CDR1 SGHRS and CDR2 YFSETQ. In nucleotides, the CDR3 is TGCGCCAGCAACCCCGACAGGGGCACTGAAGCTTTCTTT. This codes for CASNPDRGTEAFF.

V is TRBV23-1 and J is TRBJ2-1, with TRBD2 matching 7 bases. TRBV23-1 has ORF status, its function being uncertain. The junction had 10 bases not matched to a gene; V was cut back by 6 bases and J by 5 bases. The CDR3 runs to 15 residues. CDR3: CASRGTTRGDNEQFF. The DNA of the CDR3 is TGCGCCAGCAGGGGGACTACACGGGGGGACAATGAGCAGTTCTTC.